These T cell receptor beta chains were read from a single sample in a study of T-cell reconstitution after alpha-beta-depleted transplantation in children. TCRdb reprocessed the PCR reads with MiXCR, giving one entry per CDR3 protein. Of a few hundred thousand distinct CDR3 sequences listed, around 10% are singletons. Sequencing used peripheral blood, obtained 180 days after TCRalphabeta/CD19-depleted stem cell transplant. The receptors were gathered from a male patient between 2 and 15 years old who had a stem cell transplant for chronic granulomatous disease, so the T cells may come from the graft donor. Both conserved end residues are part of each CDR3. A D gene is named only where the DNA matches it firmly. Sizes are listed as once, few, many, or a class for an expanded clone.

>TRBD1|TRBV7-2|many|TRBJ2-5
TGTGCCAGCAGCTCTCCCCCCGGGACAGGGACCCGAGAGACCCAGTACTTC
CASSSPPGTGTRETQYF
>TRBD1|TRBV20-1|many|TRBJ2-7
TGCAGTGCTACAAGGACAGGGGAGTACGAGCAGTACTTC
CSATRTGEYEQYF
>-|TRBV5-1|many|TRBJ1-1
TGCGCCAGCAGCTACTCGTCTGCAATGAACACTGAAGCTTTCTTT
CASSYSSAMNTEAFF
>TRBD1|TRBV12-3/TRBV12-4|many|TRBJ1-5
TGTGCCAGCAGTTTTACAGGGGGCTTTCAGCCCCAGCATTTT
CASSFTGGFQPQHF
>TRBD1|TRBV12-3/TRBV12-4|many|TRBJ2-3
TGTGCCAGCAGCCCGAGGACAGGGGGCACAGATACGCAGTATTTT
CASSPRTGGTDTQYF
>-|TRBV5-1|many|TRBJ1-5
TGCGCCAGCAGCTTGGGAGGGCGCAATCAGCCCCAGCATTTT
CASSLGGRNQPQHF
>TRBD2|TRBV20-1|many|TRBJ2-1
TGCAGTGCTAGTGGACTAGTCGGCTACAATGAGCAGTTCTTC
CSASGLVGYNEQFF
>TRBD2|TRBV7-6|few|TRBJ2-1
TGTGCCAGCAGTTCGGGACTAGCGGGTAGAGATGAGCAGTTCTTC
CASSSGLAGRDEQFF
>-|TRBV7-2|many|TRBJ2-4
TGTGCCAGCAGCTTAGGGGTCTGCCCGGGGCACATTCAGTACTTC
CASSLGVCPGHIQYF
>TRBD2|TRBV4-3|many|TRBJ2-7
TGCGCCAGCAGCCCGACCCCAAAGACAGCCCCGGGAGGGCAGTACTTC
CASSPTPKTAPGGQYF
>TRBD1|TRBV7-2|many|TRBJ2-7
TGTGCCAGCAGCTTAGTGGGGACAGGCACTTACGAGCAGTACTTC
CASSLVGTGTYEQYF
>TRBD1|TRBV7-2|many|TRBJ1-4
TGTGCCAGCAGCCCGCGACAGGGGGGACGATATAATGAAAAACTGTTTTTT
CASSPRQGGRYNEKLFF